The following is a T cell receptor beta chain sequence with its context. The antigen remains unidentified. The data belong to a study of siplizumab effects on memory and regulatory T cells. Regarding the study as a whole: There was no confirmation of the suppressive function of proliferating Tregs from siplizumab cultures. The apparent diversity of naive T cells exceeded that of memory cells, and naive T cells seemed to make a major contribution to the alloresponse. In siplizumab conditions, mappable alloreactive CD4+ clones averaged around 69% Treg-derived, against around 30% in controls.

Libraries were prepared by immunoSEQ multiplex PCR; TCRdb keeps only in-frame clonotypes and omits some of them. The repertoire has fewer than 85,000 clones, 85% to 95% of them found once; the top ten carry 15% to 20%. The sequenced material came from CD8+ T cells sorted from blood. The clonotype comes from a human donor in good health.

CDR3 nucleotides: TGTGCCAGCATTGACTTGTCGTACTCCTACGAGCAGTACTTC. It specifies CASIDLSYSYEQYF. The genes are TRBV2 and TRBJ2-7, with D hard to call. Trimming cost V 7 bases and J 0 bases, with 13 bases left between them. Germline V CDR1 and CDR2: SNHLY, FYNNEI. This CDR3 has 14 residues. The complete variable domain, with remaining parts taken from reference TRBV2 and TRBJ2-7, reads EPEVTQTPSHQVTQMGQEVILRCVPISNHLYFYWYRQILGQKVEFLVSFYNNEISEKSEIFDDQFSVERPDGSNFTLKIRSTKLEDSAMYFCASIDLSYSYEQYFGPGTRLTVT.